This TCR beta chain was recovered during a study of blood T cells in healthy people across ages. This clonotype was seen repeatedly, ten times or more. The CDR3 contains 14 residues. V trimming: 9 bases; J trimming: 2 bases; junction bases outside the gene matches: 9. A second PCR of roughly 7 to 11 cycles used a sample-barcoded 5' primer and a J-beta primer mix. TCRdb re-called the 5' RACE reads through MiXCR, storing one row per CDR3 protein. The table records hundreds of thousands of distinct CDR3 sequences, around 21% of them present only once. The rearrangement uses TRBV12-3 or TRBV12-4 and TRBJ2-5; 7 bases align to TRBD2. Sequencing was carried out using blood. This TCR was sampled from a man between 65 and 85 years old in good health. CDR3 in amino acids: CASRAGSNQETQYF. CDR3 in DNA: TGTGCCAGTAGAGCGGGATCAAATCAAGAGACCCAGTACTTC.